This T cell receptor beta chain derives from a study of preoperative IRX-2 immunotherapy in early breast cancer. Profiled with immunoSEQ multiplex PCR; TCRdb holds only in-frame clones, not every one. The sample consists of over 60,000 clones, around 94% of them appearing once. CDR3 size: 14 residues. Germline CDR1 MGHRA, CDR2 YSYEKL. The trim removed 4 bases at V and 5 bases at J, leaving 5 bases unmatched. Described treatment: preoperative locoregional IRX-2 cytokine immunotherapy. The sample was gathered from a patient treated with IRX-2 immunotherapy. The TCR sequence derives from a human donor with breast cancer. This chain joins TRBV4-1 and TRBJ2-5; TRBD1 matches at 9 bases. The CDR3 loop is CASSPRTGAETQYF. The CDR3 DNA sequence: TGCGCCAGCAGCCCGCGGACAGGGGCGGAGACCCAGTACTTC.